This T cell receptor beta chain was sequenced for a study of PD-1 blockade in classical Hodgkin lymphoma. Points from the study as a whole: Healthy donors were reported to have higher baseline TCR diversity than newly diagnosed patients.

Some clones are missing from TCRdb's copy, which holds only in-frame ones; the method was immunoSEQ multiplex PCR. The table lists under 20,000 clones, over 80% of them singletons. V was clipped by 11 bases and J by 4 bases; unmatched bases: 3. This CDR3 region has 13 residues. The germline V gene encodes CDR1 LNHDA and CDR2 SQIVND (reference sequence). This clone was seen a few times. Its specificity is unknown. The time point was: newly diagnosed, previously untreated cHL patient sample. From thawed PBMCs, CD4+ T cells were purified using magnetic negative selection. As a comparison, the study used PBMCs from newly diagnosed, untreated classical Hodgkin lymphoma.

This chain joins TRBV19 and TRBJ2-2, with 11 bases identical to TRBD2. The sequence was collected from a human donor with classical Hodgkin lymphoma. Sequencing used CD4+ T cells from blood. The CDR3 protein is CAATSGSTGELFF. The CDR3 nucleotides are TGTGCCGCTACTAGCGGGAGCACCGGGGAGCTGTTTTTT.